This record covers a single T cell receptor beta chain. The antigen remains undetermined. V dropped 2 bases and J dropped 2 bases, with 16 bases sitting between them. Germline V gives CDR1 SGHNT, CDR2 YYREEE (reference sequence). The CDR3 contains 16 residues. The sample is drawn from a study of B cell selection in AIRE deficiency. Study observations and caveats: About a third of healthy-shared Treg TCRbeta sequences appeared in patient Tconv cells.

Authors' data handling: Pooled conventional T cells gave about 11x10^4 patient and 130,000 to 150,000 donor TCRbeta sequences. Libraries were prepared by immunoSEQ multiplex PCR; TCRdb keeps only in-frame clonotypes and omits some of them. V, J and clone size were drawn from that table, and D and trimming were deduced from the DNA. The profile shows some 25,000 clones, approximately 96% of them singletons. CD4+CD127+ cells were sorted as the conventional CD4 T cells. The sequence came from a human donor in good health. The V gene is TRBV5-4, the J gene TRBJ2-5; possible D gene TRBD1, 6 bases. Material for sequencing was CD4+CD127+ conventional T cells sorted from PBMCs. The CDR3 DNA reads TGTGCCAGCAGCTTCTTTTTCCACAGGGATCAAGAGACCCAGTACTTC. As protein: CASSFFFHRDQETQYF.